This entry is about one T cell receptor (beta chain). What it binds is not known. Researchers reported that TCR beta cDNA libraries carried unique molecular identifiers. TCRdb itself ran the PCR reads through MiXCR, one entry per CDR3 protein. The sample contains fewer than 700,000 distinct CDR3 sequences, 44% of which appear only once. The data were taken from a study of post-analysis software for immune sequencing data. Whole-study findings and limits: With TRBV5-6, TRBV5-1 and TRBV20-1 included, about 5 TRBV segments were more frequent in patients than in controls. Samples made in the same batch grouped tightly together by F measure.

Germline V gene lookup returns CDR1 MNHNY and CDR2 SVGAGI (reference sequence). This CDR3 contains 15 residues. Deletions cut 3 bases from V and 2 bases from J, with 11 bases between. The chain combines TRBV6-6 with TRBJ2-1, with D uncertain. This clonotype originated in a girl aged 5-17 years with multiple sclerosis. The sequenced sample was blood. As DNA, the CDR3 is TGTGCCAGCAGTTATTCGTCTTCGCCCTACAATGAGCAGTTCTTC. This gives the protein CASSYSSSPYNEQFF.